These T cell receptor beta chains were read from a single sample in a study of T cell responses to AZD1222 COVID-19 vaccine. Only in-frame clones appear in the TCRdb table, and some are missing; sequencing was by immunoSEQ multiplex PCR. The sample has 120,000 to 150,000 clones, about 91% seen once. The sequences come from peripheral blood, collected on day 0 of AZD1222 vaccination. All receptors come from an adult in good health. Each CDR3 is given with its conserved first and last residue. A D gene is named only where the DNA matches it firmly. Clone sizes are given selectively: once, few, many, or a class where the clone is expanded.

D: -
J: TRBJ1-1
size: -
V: TRBV28
CDR3: CASSLVVFHPFF
DNA: TGTGCCAGCAGTCTAGTTGTTTTCCATCCTTTCTTT

D: TRBD1
J: TRBJ1-5
size: -
V: TRBV28
CDR3: CASRDRGEPQHF
DNA: TGTGCCAGCCGGGACAGGGGTGAGCCCCAGCATTTT

D: -
J: TRBJ2-3
size: -
V: TRBV5-1
CDR3: CASSLAPAGDTQYF
DNA: TGCGCCAGCAGCTTGGCCCCAGCTGGAGATACGCAGTATTTT

D: TRBD2
J: TRBJ2-3
size: many
V: TRBV27
CDR3: CASSWQREGDTQYF
DNA: TGTGCCAGCAGTTGGCAGCGGGAGGGGGATACGCAGTATTTT

D: TRBD1
J: TRBJ1-4
size: -
V: TRBV27
CDR3: CASSSRGNEKLFF
DNA: TGTGCCAGCAGCTCCAGGGGGAACGAAAAACTGTTTTTT

D: -
J: TRBJ1-1
size: few
V: TRBV28
CDR3: CASSLRGGPLKAFF
DNA: TGTGCCAGCAGTTTAAGGGGAGGACCTCTCAAAGCTTTCTTT

D: -
J: TRBJ2-7
size: few
V: TRBV5-1
CDR3: CASSLGGIYEQYF
DNA: TGCGCCAGCAGCTTGGGAGGGATCTACGAGCAGTACTTC

D: -
J: TRBJ1-4
size: -
V: TRBV5-1
CDR3: CASGLQGPSEKLFF
DNA: TGCGCCAGTGGCCTACAGGGCCCTAGTGAAAAACTGTTTTTT

D: -
J: TRBJ1-1
size: -
V: TRBV12-5
CDR3: CASGLTMNTEAFF
DNA: TGTGCTAGTGGCTTGACCATGAACACTGAAGCTTTCTTT

D: -
J: TRBJ1-2
size: -
V: TRBV5-1
CDR3: CASSLDNNYGYTF
DNA: TGCGCCAGCAGCTTGGACAATAACTATGGCTACACCTTC

D: -
J: TRBJ1-1
size: -
V: TRBV13
CDR3: CASSFAGTKNTEAFF
DNA: TGTGCCAGCAGCTTCGCGGGGACCAAGAACACTGAAGCTTTCTTT

D: -
J: TRBJ2-2
size: -
V: TRBV28
CDR3: CASSFGGQGGELFF
DNA: TGTGCCAGCAGTTTCGGGGGGCAAGGCGGGGAGCTGTTTTTT

D: -
J: TRBJ1-3
size: -
V: TRBV28
CDR3: CASSLGGNTIYF
DNA: TGTGCCAGCAGTTTGGGGGGGAACACCATATATTTT

D: -
J: TRBJ2-7
size: -
V: TRBV5-5
CDR3: CASSLLLGGYEQYF
DNA: TGTGCCAGCAGCTTGTTGTTGGGGGGATACGAGCAGTACTTC

D: TRBD1
J: TRBJ2-1
size: -
V: TRBV11-3
CDR3: CASSSRQGTGEQFF
DNA: TGTGCCAGCAGCTCCCGACAGGGGACGGGTGAGCAGTTCTTC

D: -
J: TRBJ2-7
size: -
V: TRBV27
CDR3: CASRPGPTYEQYF
DNA: TGTGCCAGCAGGCCAGGTCCTACCTACGAGCAGTACTTC

D: -
J: TRBJ1-2
size: once
V: TRBV29-1
CDR3: CSVEDFNYGYTF
DNA: TGCAGCGTTGAGGACTTTAACTATGGCTACACCTTC

D: -
J: TRBJ2-3
size: -
V: TRBV5-1
CDR3: CASSLGQSTDTQYF
DNA: TGCGCCAGCAGCTTGGGGCAGAGTACAGATACGCAGTATTTT

D: -
J: TRBJ2-7
size: -
V: TRBV5-1
CDR3: CASSLGNTLYEQYF
DNA: TGCGCCAGCAGCTTGGGGAACACCTTGTACGAGCAGTACTTC

D: -
J: TRBJ1-5
size: -
V: TRBV28
CDR3: CASSPSTGGGQPQHF
DNA: TGTGCCAGCAGTCCGTCGACAGGTGGAGGACAGCCCCAGCATTTT

D: -
J: TRBJ2-1
size: once
V: TRBV7-9
CDR3: CASSSPEARSYNEQFF
DNA: TGTGCCAGCAGCTCCCCGGAAGCGAGGTCCTACAATGAGCAGTTCTTC

D: -
J: TRBJ2-7
size: -
V: TRBV9
CDR3: CASSKEGPDYEQYF
DNA: TGTGCCAGCAGTAAGGAGGGACCTGACTACGAGCAGTACTTC

D: -
J: TRBJ1-5
size: -
V: TRBV9
CDR3: CASSSRDISGVMWDLIVLQPQHF
DNA: TGTGCCAGCAGCTCAAGAGACATTTCCGGCGTAATGTGGGATCTCATCGTCCTACAGCCCCAGCATTTT

D: -
J: TRBJ1-4
size: -
V: TRBV28
CDR3: CASSLLGGGPLNEKLFF
DNA: TGTGCCAGCAGTTTGCTTGGGGGAGGGCCACTTAATGAAAAACTGTTTTTT

D: -
J: TRBJ1-4
size: -
V: TRBV5-1
CDR3: CASSLAINSLATNEKLFF
DNA: TGCGCCAGCAGCTTGGCCATAAACAGTCTTGCAACTAATGAAAAACTGTTTTTT

D: -
J: TRBJ1-6
size: -
V: TRBV7-2
CDR3: CASRRRGNSPLHF
DNA: TGTGCCAGCAGGAGGCGAGGGAATTCACCCCTCCACTTT

D: TRBD2
J: TRBJ2-7
size: -
V: TRBV19
CDR3: CASSTKFFLADQSYEQYF
DNA: TGTGCCAGTAGTACCAAATTTTTCCTAGCGGACCAGTCCTACGAGCAGTACTTC

D: TRBD2
J: TRBJ2-3
size: -
V: TRBV5-1
CDR3: CASSPAGGDTQYF
DNA: TGCGCCAGCAGCCCCGCGGGGGGAGATACGCAGTATTTT

D: -
J: TRBJ2-1
size: -
V: TRBV29-1
CDR3: CSVAGGNEQFF
DNA: TGCAGCGTCGCCGGGGGCAATGAGCAGTTCTTC

D: -
J: TRBJ2-7
size: -
V: TRBV13
CDR3: CASSSTGLRPSYEQYF
DNA: TGTGCCAGCAGCTCCACGGGCCTCCGGCCCTCCTACGAGCAGTACTTC

D: TRBD1
J: TRBJ1-2
size: -
V: TRBV3-1/TRBV3-2
CDR3: CASSQLTGVVGYTF
DNA: TGTGCCAGCAGCCAACTAACAGGGGTGGTTGGCTACACCTTC

D: -
J: TRBJ1-2
size: -
V: TRBV9
CDR3: CASSVGQNEIYGYTF
DNA: TGTGCCAGCAGCGTAGGTCAGAATGAGATCTATGGCTACACCTTC

D: -
J: TRBJ2-3
size: -
V: TRBV4-1
CDR3: CASSQDTTVRADTQYF
DNA: TGCGCCAGCAGCCAAGATACCACCGTGAGGGCAGATACGCAGTATTTT

D: TRBD2
J: TRBJ2-1
size: -
V: TRBV7-8
CDR3: CASSLASGYSGGYNEQFF
DNA: TGTGCCAGCAGCTTAGCTTCAGGTTACAGCGGGGGGTACAATGAGCAGTTCTTC

D: -
J: TRBJ2-7
size: -
V: TRBV30
CDR3: CAWSPNYEQYF
DNA: TGTGCCTGGAGTCCAAACTACGAGCAGTACTTC

D: -
J: TRBJ1-4
size: -
V: TRBV6-5
CDR3: CASTPRRLTNEKLFF
DNA: TGTGCCAGCACCCCCCGACGCCTAACTAATGAAAAACTGTTTTTT

D: TRBD1
J: TRBJ1-6
size: -
V: TRBV20-1
CDR3: CSASGAGGDHSPLHF
DNA: TGCAGTGCTAGTGGGGCAGGGGGGGATCATTCACCCCTCCACTTT

D: TRBD1
J: TRBJ1-1
size: once
V: TRBV7-6
CDR3: CASSLEQGVSTEAFF
DNA: TGTGCCAGCAGCTTAGAACAGGGGGTTAGCACTGAAGCTTTCTTT

D: TRBD1
J: TRBJ2-3
size: -
V: TRBV4-1
CDR3: CASSQELQGQGKDTQYF
DNA: TGCGCCAGCAGCCAAGAATTACAGGGACAGGGGAAAGATACGCAGTATTTT

D: -
J: TRBJ2-7
size: -
V: TRBV9
CDR3: CASSPRDLAYEQYF
DNA: TGTGCCAGCAGCCCCCGGGACTTAGCCTACGAGCAGTACTTC

D: -
J: TRBJ1-1
size: once
V: TRBV2
CDR3: CASSPRGKTEAFF
DNA: TGTGCCAGCAGTCCAAGGGGTAAGACTGAAGCTTTCTTT

D: -
J: TRBJ1-1
size: -
V: TRBV7-9
CDR3: CASSQSGGNTEAFF
DNA: TGTGCCAGCAGCCAAAGCGGAGGAAACACTGAAGCTTTCTTT

D: -
J: TRBJ1-2
size: once
V: TRBV12-3/TRBV12-4
CDR3: CASSSTSNYGYTF
DNA: TGTGCCAGCAGCTCGACAAGCAACTATGGCTACACCTTC

D: -
J: TRBJ1-2
size: -
V: TRBV11-2
CDR3: CASSLRGGGLSRHTF
DNA: TGTGCCAGCAGCTTAAGGGGTGGGGGGCTTAGCCGCCACACCTTC

D: -
J: TRBJ2-7
size: -
V: TRBV5-6
CDR3: CASTQDPRYEQYF
DNA: TGTGCCAGCACCCAAGACCCACGTTACGAGCAGTACTTC

D: -
J: TRBJ2-7
size: -
V: TRBV7-9
CDR3: CASSSRELGSYEQYF
DNA: TGTGCCAGCAGCTCCAGAGAGTTGGGATCCTACGAGCAGTACTTC